Described below is a single TCR beta chain sequence and its context. This entry is derived from a study of blood T cell repertoires in COVID-19. The wider study: Both acute and convalescent COVID-19 samples were obtained from the United States, Italy and Spain. PBMCs, B-cell-depleted T cells, or T cells were the source of the cDNA or gDNA that made up the material.

Method: immunoSEQ multiplex PCR; TCRdb's copy keeps in-frame clones and lacks some. This repertoire shows about 60,000 clones, about 81% found once; its top ten account for 12%. The CDR3 sequence is 16 residues long. Germline V lookup: CDR1 SEHNR, CDR2 FQNEAQ (reference sequence). V lost 1 base and J lost 10, with 19 bases in between. The specimen sequenced was peripheral blood. This clonotype originated in a human donor in a cohort sampled during active COVID-19. The V call is TRBV7-9, the J call TRBJ1-4; possibly TRBD1 for D (6 bases). In DNA form, the CDR3 reads TGTGCCAGCAGCTTAGACAGGGCTACAAGAGGGGGAAAACTGTTTTTT. This sequence encodes CASSLDRATRGGKLFF.